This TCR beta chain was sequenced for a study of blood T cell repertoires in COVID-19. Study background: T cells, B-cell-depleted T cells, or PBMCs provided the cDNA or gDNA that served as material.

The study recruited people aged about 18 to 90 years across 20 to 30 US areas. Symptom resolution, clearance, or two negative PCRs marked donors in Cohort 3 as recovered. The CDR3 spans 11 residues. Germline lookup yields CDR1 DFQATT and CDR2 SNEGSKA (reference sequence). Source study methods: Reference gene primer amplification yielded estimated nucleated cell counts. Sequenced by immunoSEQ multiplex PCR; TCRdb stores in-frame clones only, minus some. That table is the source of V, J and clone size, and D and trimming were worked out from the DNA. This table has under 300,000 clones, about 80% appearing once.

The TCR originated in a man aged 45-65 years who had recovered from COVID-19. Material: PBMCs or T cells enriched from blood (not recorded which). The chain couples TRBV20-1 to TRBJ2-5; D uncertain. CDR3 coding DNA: TGCAGCCCGTCGTTCCAAGAGACCCAGTACTTC. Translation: CSPSFQETQYF.